This T cell receptor beta chain was documented in a study of blood T cell repertoires in COVID-19. Germline V CDR1 and CDR2: SGHAT, FQNNGV. The V gene lost 0 bases and the J gene lost 3 bases, with 9 bases spanning the gap. The CDR3 length is 14 residues. Method: immunoSEQ multiplex PCR; TCRdb's copy keeps in-frame clones and lacks some. In the table there are some 62,000 clones, roughly 75% of which are singletons. The sample consisted of peripheral blood. This TCR was sampled from a man aged 60 to 69 with COVID-19, enrolled during active disease. The chain links TRBV11-2 to TRBJ2-7; D might be TRBD1 (5 bases). DNA of the CDR3: TGTGCCAGCAGCTTAGACCATAGGGGCTACGAGCAGTACTTC. It codes for CASSLDHRGYEQYF. Drawing the rest from reference TRBV11-2 and TRBJ2-7, the complete variable domain is EAGVAQSPRYKIIEKRQSVAFWCNPISGHATLYWYQQILGQGPKLLIQFQNNGVVDDSQLPKDRFSAERLKGVDSTLKIQPAKLEDSAVYLCASSLDHRGYEQYFGPGTRLTVT.